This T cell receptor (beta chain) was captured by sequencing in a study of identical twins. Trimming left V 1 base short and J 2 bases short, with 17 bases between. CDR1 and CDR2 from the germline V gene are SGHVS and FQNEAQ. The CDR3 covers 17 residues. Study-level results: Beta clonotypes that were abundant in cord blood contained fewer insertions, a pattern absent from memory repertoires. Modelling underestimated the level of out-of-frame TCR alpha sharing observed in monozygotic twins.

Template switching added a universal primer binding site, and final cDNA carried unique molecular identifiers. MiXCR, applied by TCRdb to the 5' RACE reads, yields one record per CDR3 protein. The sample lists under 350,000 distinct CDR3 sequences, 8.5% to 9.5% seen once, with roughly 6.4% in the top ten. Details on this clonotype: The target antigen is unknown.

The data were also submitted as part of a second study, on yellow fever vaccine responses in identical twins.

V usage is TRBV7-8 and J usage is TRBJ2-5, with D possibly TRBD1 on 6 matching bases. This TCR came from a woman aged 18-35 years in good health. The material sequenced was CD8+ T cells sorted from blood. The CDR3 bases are TGTGCCAGCAGCTTAGACCGAAACCGACAGGTTCAAGAGACCCAGTACTTC. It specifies CASSLDRNRQVQETQYF.